Below are 16 T cell receptor beta chains sequenced from a single sample in a study of T cells after yellow fever vaccination. A single record per CDR3 protein comes from TCRdb applying MiXCR to the 5' RACE reads. The table lists 140,000 to 150,000 distinct CDR3 sequences, 5% to 8% of them singletons, with approximately 0.61% in the top ten. The source was CD4+ T cells sorted from PBMCs, collected 10 days after the yellow fever booster vaccination. The receptors derive from a man between 25 and 39 years old who received the YFV17D yellow fever vaccine.

This clonotype was seen at least ten times. The chain links TRBV7-9 to TRBJ1-5, with D unresolved. Germline lookup yields CDR1 SEHNR and CDR2 FQNEAQ (reference sequence). The CDR3 has 15 residues. Between the trimmed V and J ends, which lost 2 bases and 1 base, there was a span of 9 bases. CDR3 in amino acids: CASSLSGGSNQPQHF. In nucleotides, the CDR3 is TGTGCCAGCAGCTTATCGGGTGGCAGCAATCAGCCCCAGCATTTT.

This clonotype was recorded a few times. The gene calls are TRBV28 and TRBJ2-7; TRBD1 matches at 8 bases. The length of the CDR3 is 15 residues. Germline lookup yields CDR1 MDHEN and CDR2 SYDVKM. J lost 2 bases, V lost 6 bases, and 9 bases had no gene match. The CDR3 protein is CASSLRDRGAYEQYF. The CDR3 DNA reads TGTGCCAGCAGCCTCCGTGACAGGGGAGCCTACGAGCAGTACTTC.

This clonotype was found a few times. This chain connects TRBV9 to TRBJ2-7, with 8 bases that match TRBD2. Trimming cost V 4 bases and J 2 bases; bases outside gene matches: 14. Germline CDR1 SGDLS, CDR2 YYNGEE. This CDR3 contains 17 residues. The CDR3 here is CASSPRPGGPNTYEQYF. The CDR3 coding sequence is TGTGCCAGCAGCCCGCGGCCGGGGGGGCCGAATACCTACGAGCAGTACTTC.

This clonotype was detected ten times or more. This chain uses TRBV27 with TRBJ2-1; 8 nucleotides line up with TRBD2. CDR3 length: 17 amino acids. V trimming: 2 bases; J trimming: 7 bases; junction bases outside the gene matches: 13. Germline values: CDR1 MNHEY, CDR2 SMNVEV (reference sequence). The CDR3 region is CASSLTGLANIVNEQFF. DNA of the CDR3: TGTGCCAGCAGTTTAACTGGACTAGCTAATATCGTGAATGAGCAGTTCTTC.

This clonotype was seen ten or more times. V usage is TRBV10-3 and J usage is TRBJ1-6, with 8 bases matching TRBD1. CDR1 ENHRY and CDR2 SYGVKD come from the germline V gene. The trim removed 0 bases at V and 7 bases at J, leaving 8 bases unmatched. This CDR3 has 17 residues. CDR3 nucleotides: TGTGCCATCAGTGAGTCCGTGACAGGGGCGACAAATTCACCCCTCCACTTT. It codes for CAISESVTGATNSPLHF.

This clonotype has just a few counts. V and J are TRBV5-1 and TRBJ2-3, with 8 bases fitting TRBD2. V lost 6 bases to trimming and J lost 1 base; unmatched junction nucleotides: 7. The CDR3 loop spans 15 amino acids. Germline CDR1 SGHRS, CDR2 YFSETQ. This chain's CDR3 is CASTAQTSGTDTQYF. CDR3 nucleotide sequence: TGCGCCAGCACAGCTCAGACTAGCGGCACAGATACGCAGTATTTT. Full variable domain (outside the CDR3, taken from reference TRBV5-1 and TRBJ2-3): KAGVTQTPRYLIKTRGQQVTLSCSPISGHRSVSWYQQTPGQGLQFLFEYFSETQRNKGNFPGRFSGRQFSNSRSEMNVSTLELGDSALYLCASTAQTSGTDTQYFGPGTRLTVL.

Concerning this clonotype: This sequence may be a read error, since a much larger clone differs from it by one base. The chain combines TRBV21-1 with TRBJ2-5. TRBV21-1 is a pseudogene segment. The CDR3 spans 12 residues. DNA for the CDR3: TGTGCCAGCAGCAAATTGCATGAGACCCAGTACTTC. It yields the protein CASSKLHETQYF.

This clonotype was counted at least ten times. The chain recombines TRBV7-2 with TRBJ2-4, with TRBD1 as a possible D gene (6 bases). Germline V gene lookup returns CDR1 SGHTA and CDR2 FQGNSA. The V and J ends lost 3 bases and 10 bases respectively, with 16 bases between them. The CDR3 is 14 amino acids. The CDR3 is CASSFSGASKIQYF. DNA of the CDR3: TGTGCCAGCAGCTTTTCAGGGGCATCAAAAATTCAGTACTTC.

This clonotype was seen a handful of times. The CDR3 here is CAWREGQLNTGELFF. CDR3 sequence (DNA): TGTGCCTGGAGGGAGGGACAGCTGAACACCGGGGAGCTGTTTTTT. The chain joins TRBV30 to TRBJ2-2; tentatively, D is TRBD1 (7 bases). CDR3 length: 15 amino acids. In germline, CDR1 is GTSNPN, CDR2 SVGIG (reference sequence). V lost 3 bases to trimming and J lost 1 base, with 12 bases between them.

This clonotype was found many times. The rearrangement uses TRBV24-1 and TRBJ2-1, with 7 bases matching TRBD1. This CDR3 region has 10 residues. With 8 bases clipped from V and 16 bases from J, the junction kept 7 bases outside the gene matches. Per the germline V gene, CDR1 is KGHDR and CDR2 is SFDVKD. The CDR3 loop is CATTRQGRFF. The CDR3 nucleotides read TGTGCCACCACCCGACAGGGTCGTTTCTTC.

V and J are TRBV28 and TRBJ2-1; TRBD2 matches at 9 bases. This CDR3 has 13 residues. J lost 7 bases, V lost 9 bases, and 7 bases had no gene match. CDR1 is MDHEN and CDR2 is SYDVKM in the germline V gene. This CDR3 is CASYSGRRNEQFF. Here the CDR3 DNA reads TGTGCCAGTTATAGCGGGAGACGGAATGAGCAGTTCTTC.

At least ten counts were recorded for this clonotype. The genes are TRBV20-1 and TRBJ2-3, with 11 bases that match TRBD2. The V and J ends lost 5 bases and 4 bases, in that order; junction bases with no gene match: 8. From germline, CDR1 is DFQATT and CDR2 SNEGSKA (reference sequence). The CDR3 consists of 15 residues. CDR3 DNA sequence: TGCAGTGCTCCCACGCTAGCGGGAGGATCAGATACGCAGTATTTT. It yields the protein CSAPTLAGGSDTQYF.

This clonotype was recorded a few times. Written as DNA, the CDR3 is TGTGCCAGTGGCCTAGCGGCCGTCACCGGACTCAACAATGAGCAGTTCTTC. It translates to CASGLAAVTGLNNEQFF. The V gene is TRBV19, the J gene TRBJ2-1; 7 bases agree with TRBD2. There are 17 residues in the CDR3. Germline-derived CDR1 and CDR2 are LNHDA and SQIVND (reference sequence). Trimming took 8 bases from V and 5 from J; bases not matched to a gene: 18.

This clonotype was seen many times. This sequence joins TRBV12-3 or TRBV12-4 and TRBJ1-2, with TRBD1 matching over 7 bases. CDR3 length: 12 residues. V shed 5 bases and J 8 bases; nucleotides not matched to a gene: 5. The CDR3 protein is CASSGQGGGYTF. The CDR3 nucleotides read TGTGCCAGCAGTGGGCAGGGGGGCGGCTACACCTTC.

This clonotype occurred many times. V usage is TRBV25-1 and J usage is TRBJ2-5; D unclear. Trimming pared 3 bases from V and 1 base from J, leaving 9 bases between. This CDR3 spans 14 amino acids. CDR1 is MGHDK, CDR2 SYGVNS, per germline. CDR3 nucleotides: TGTGCCAGCAGTGATCCAGGTACCCAAGAGACCCAGTACTTC. Amino acid sequence: CASSDPGTQETQYF.

This chain links TRBV7-9 with TRBJ1-2, with a weak D call TRBD1 (6 bases). This CDR3 has 14 residues. V was cut by 5 bases and J by 7 bases, with 17 bases left in between. From germline, CDR1 is SEHNR and CDR2 FQNEAQ (reference sequence). In DNA, the CDR3 is TGTGCCAGCAGCACGGAGGGGGGCACAGGTGGCTACACCTTC. Its protein product is CASSTEGGTGGYTF.